The 17 T cell receptor beta chains reported below all come from one sample, sequenced in a study of shared clonotypes between healthy human individuals. The data were produced by immunoSEQ multiplex PCR, yet TCRdb's version contains in-frame clones alone and is incomplete. The sample carries around 350,000 clones, 73% recorded once. The sample taken for sequencing was memory CD4+ T cells sorted from blood. This sample's subset: CD45RA-negative fraction. Source of these receptors: a young man in good health.

This clone was recorded a few times. The chain carries TRBV9 and TRBJ1-5; tentatively, D is TRBD1 (5 bases). V dropped 0 bases and J dropped 1 base, with 8 bases sitting between them. The CDR3 covers 15 residues. Germline V gene lookup returns CDR1 SGDLS and CDR2 YYNGEE. The CDR3 spells CASSVDGGSNQPQHF. The CDR3 bases are TGTGCCAGCAGCGTAGATGGGGGGAGCAATCAGCCCCAGCATTTT.

V usage is TRBV18 and J usage is TRBJ2-6; no clear D. The germline gives CDR1 KGHSH, CDR2 LQKENI. The CDR3 runs 16 residues. V gave up 2 bases and J gave up 0 bases, with 8 bases separating them. The CDR3 protein is CASSPGRSSGANVLTF. The CDR3 DNA sequence: TGTGCCAGCTCACCAGGACGGAGCTCTGGGGCCAACGTCCTGACTTTC.

The sample holds a few counts of this clone. This rearrangement joins TRBV11-2 to TRBJ2-5; 9 positions match TRBD2. The CDR3 is 15 residues long. Germline V gene lookup returns CDR1 SGHAT and CDR2 FQNNGV. Unmatched junction bases numbered 9, after V lost 5 bases and J lost 5 bases. CDR3 region: CASSPSMTSGETQYF. CDR3 DNA: TGTGCCAGCAGCCCATCCATGACTAGCGGCGAGACCCAGTACTTC.

The CDR3 DNA reads as TGTGCCAGCAGCCCGCCGGACTCTGGGGCCAACGTCCTGACTTTC. It encodes CASSPPDSGANVLTF. The chain has TRBV5-4 and TRBJ2-6; D gene unclear. The CDR3 is made up of 15 amino acids. Germline V gives CDR1 SGHNT, CDR2 YYREEE (reference sequence). The germline V and J ends were trimmed by 4 bases and 0 bases, with 8 bases remaining between them.

The rearrangement uses TRBV11-2 and TRBJ2-2, with TRBD2 as a possible D gene (5 bases). This CDR3 comprises 16 residues. Germline assignment: CDR1 SGHAT and CDR2 FQNNGV. Trimming pared 2 bases from V and 5 bases from J, leaving 15 bases between. The CDR3 spells CASSLSMWGDTGELFF. In nucleotides, the CDR3 is TGTGCCAGCAGCTTAAGTATGTGGGGAGATACCGGGGAGCTGTTTTTT.

This clone was observed at least ten times. This chain uses TRBV28 with TRBJ2-5; tentatively, D is TRBD2 (6 bases). The CDR3 is made up of 13 amino acids. Trimming removed 6 bases at V and 6 bases at J, with 14 bases between. Germline CDR1 MDHEN, CDR2 SYDVKM. The DNA for the CDR3 is TGTGCCAGCAGCCCTACCCGCGGGAAGACCCAGTACTTC. This gives the protein CASSPTRGKTQYF.

The chain carries TRBV18 and TRBJ1-2; 7 bases match TRBD1. V shed 2 bases and J 5 bases; nucleotides not matched to a gene: 5. From germline, CDR1 is KGHSH and CDR2 LQKENI. The CDR3 runs 14 residues. CDR3 nucleotide sequence: TGTGCCAGCTCACCAAGACAGGGAATATATGGCTACACCTTC. Residues: CASSPRQGIYGYTF.

Regarding this clone: Other DNA sequences of this sample code for an identical CDR3. This chain uses TRBV5-1 with TRBJ2-3, with 9 nucleotides matching TRBD2. The CDR3 loop spans 14 amino acids. CDR1 and CDR2 (germline): SGHRS, YFSETQ. J gave up 3 bases and V 4 bases, and 3 bases lay outside the gene matches. The CDR3 sequence is CASSLGLATDTQYF. CDR3 coding DNA: TGCGCCAGCAGCCTAGGACTAGCGACAGATACGCAGTATTTT. The full variable domain, completed using reference TRBV5-1 and TRBJ2-3, is KAGVTQTPRYLIKTRGQQVTLSCSPISGHRSVSWYQQTPGQGLQFLFEYFSETQRNKGNFPGRFSGRQFSNSRSEMNVSTLELGDSALYLCASSLGLATDTQYFGPGTRLTVL.

Of note for this clone: At the DNA level, this CDR3 is encoded by other sequences in the same sample as well. V gene TRBV5-1 combines with J gene TRBJ2-1, with 10 nucleotides matching TRBD1. The CDR3 runs to 14 residues. Per the germline V gene, CDR1 is SGHRS and CDR2 is YFSETQ. With 3 bases clipped from V and 5 bases from J, the junction kept 2 bases outside the gene matches. This chain's CDR3 is CASSSGTGDNEQFF. DNA of the CDR3: TGCGCCAGCAGCTCTGGGACAGGGGACAATGAGCAGTTCTTC.

The V gene is TRBV11-2, the J gene TRBJ2-7; D call uncertain. CDR3 length: 14 residues. Germline V gives CDR1 SGHAT, CDR2 FQNNGV. The germline V and J ends were trimmed by 5 bases and 4 bases, with 15 bases remaining between them. The CDR3 DNA sequence: TGTGCCAGCAGCCCATTACGGGCTCGGTACGAGCAGTACTTC. Its protein product is CASSPLRARYEQYF.

The sample holds one count of this clone. The chain is built from TRBV29-1 and TRBJ1-2, with D perhaps TRBD1 (5 bases). V lost 6 bases to trimming and J lost 3 bases, with 17 bases between them. Germline V CDR1 and CDR2: SQVTM, ANQGSEA. The CDR3 has 14 amino acids. In nucleotides, the CDR3 is TGCAGCGTCGTCGGGACCGCGGGGGACTATGGCTACACCTTC. Protein sequence: CSVVGTAGDYGYTF.

V usage is TRBV6-4 and J usage is TRBJ1-5; 8 nucleotides line up with TRBD1. Germline V gives CDR1 MRHNA, CDR2 SNTAGT. The V segment lost 9 bases and the J segment 6 bases; nucleotides outside the gene matches: 10. The CDR3 is made up of 14 amino acids. The CDR3 DNA reads TGTGCCAGTCGTCAGGGACAGGACTGTCAGCCCCAGCATTTT. It codes for CASRQGQDCQPQHF.

The rearrangement links TRBV27 to TRBJ2-3; 10 nucleotides line up with TRBD2. Trimming at V came to 6 bases and at J to 3 bases, leaving 9 bases not matched to a gene. Germline V CDR1 and CDR2: MNHEY, SMNVEV (reference sequence). The CDR3 contains 16 residues. CDR3 nucleotides: TGTGCCAGCAGACCTCTTCCGGGACTAGCGACAGATACGCAGTATTTT. It yields the protein CASRPLPGLATDTQYF.

CDR3 bases: TGCGCCAGCTCCCCGACAGGGGGTGTTCAGGAGACCCAGTACTTC. It is translated as CASSPTGGVQETQYF. The J gene is TRBJ2-5, the V gene TRBV5-1; TRBD1 agrees at 9 bases. Germline V lookup: CDR1 SGHRS, CDR2 YFSETQ. This CDR3 has 15 amino acids. After removal of 7 bases from V and 5 bases from J, the junction contained 12 bases not matched to a gene.

This clone was counted a few times. The chain uses TRBV5-1 and TRBJ2-7; 7 bases are a match to TRBD1. The V and J ends lost 4 bases and 5 bases, in that order; junction bases with no gene match: 9. From germline, CDR1 is SGHRS and CDR2 YFSETQ. The CDR3 consists of 14 residues. The chain's CDR3 is CASSPGQRFHEQYF. CDR3 sequence (DNA): TGCGCCAGCAGCCCGGGACAGAGGTTCCACGAGCAGTACTTC.

This clone was recorded a few times. The chain couples TRBV11-2 to TRBJ2-3; D gene unclear. CDR1 SGHAT and CDR2 FQNNGV come from the germline V gene. CDR3 length: 12 amino acids. V gave up 5 bases and J gave up 3 bases, with 6 bases separating them. In nucleotides, the CDR3 is TGTGCCAGCAGCCTGATAACAGATACGCAGTATTTT. Amino acid sequence: CASSLITDTQYF.

The chain recombines TRBV5-6 with TRBJ1-4, with D maybe TRBD1 (6 bases). This CDR3 contains 14 residues. Trimming shortened V by 2 bases and J by 7 bases, and 12 bases separated the two germline ends. Germline assignment: CDR1 SGHDT and CDR2 YYEEEE. For the CDR3, the DNA is TGTGCCAGCAGCTTTGGCGGGGGCCGTGAAAAACTGTTTTTT. Its translation: CASSFGGGREKLFF.